This TCR beta chain was obtained from a study of T-cell memory formation after mild COVID-19. Study details: For the most part, TCR clusters were specific to one donor. Study-wide results and caveats: Researchers report contracting CD4+ clones mostly in CM and EM, with CD8+ clones in EMRA. Cross-reactive memory appears to have joined, as suggested by some responding clones showing up in pre-infection memory.

Employing constant-segment primers, 5'RACE generated TCR alpha and TCR beta cDNA libraries bearing sample barcodes and UMIs. TCRdb ran MiXCR on the 5' RACE reads and lists one entry per CDR3 protein. In the table there are approximately 480,000 distinct CDR3 sequences, 18% of which are singletons. This clonotype turned up a few times. Its target is unknown. The clonotype originates from an adult woman who had mild COVID-19 (a few samples of this study predate the infection). Cell type and time point are not known. The specimen sequenced was PBMCs or a T cell subset sorted from them (not recorded which).

The CDR3 protein is CASSYIKNTGELFF. CDR3 in DNA: TGTGCCAGCAGTTACATTAAGAACACCGGGGAGCTGTTTTTT. V gene TRBV6-2 or TRBV6-3 combines with J gene TRBJ2-2, with D unresolved. Germline values: CDR1 MNHEY, CDR2 SVGEGT. The CDR3 contains 14 residues. V was clipped by 2 bases and J by 1 base, with 5 bases between them.